The T cell receptor beta chain described here comes from a study of blood T cell repertoires in COVID-19. Clones were sequenced by immunoSEQ multiplex PCR, and TCRdb holds only the in-frame ones, with some missing. The sample includes nearly 300,000 clones, roughly 89% seen only once; the top ten take less than 3.5%. Enrolled through a virtual design, the participants were between about 18 and 100 years of age and came from about two dozen US areas. Germline assignment: CDR1 SEHNR and CDR2 FQNEAQ (reference sequence). V was shortened by 0 bases and J by 2 bases, with 10 bases between the two germline ends. This CDR3 comprises 16 residues.

The chain combines TRBV7-9 with TRBJ2-2; D may be TRBD1 (5 bases). The sequenced sample consisted of PBMCs or T cells enriched from blood (not recorded which). This clonotype was sampled from a woman between 50 and 59 years old who had been exposed to COVID-19. CDR3 residues: CASSLARARNTGELFF. For the CDR3, the DNA is TGTGCCAGCAGCTTAGCCAGGGCCAGAAACACCGGGGAGCTGTTTTTT.